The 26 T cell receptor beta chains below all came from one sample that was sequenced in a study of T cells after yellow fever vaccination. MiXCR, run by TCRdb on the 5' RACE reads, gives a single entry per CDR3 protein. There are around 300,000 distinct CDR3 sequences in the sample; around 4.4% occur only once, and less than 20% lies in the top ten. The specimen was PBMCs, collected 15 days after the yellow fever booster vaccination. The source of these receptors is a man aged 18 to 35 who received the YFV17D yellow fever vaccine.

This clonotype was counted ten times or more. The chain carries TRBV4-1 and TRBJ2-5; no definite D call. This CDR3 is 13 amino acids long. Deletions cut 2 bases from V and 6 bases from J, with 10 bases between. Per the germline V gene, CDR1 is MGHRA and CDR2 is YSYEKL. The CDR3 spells CASSQLDPKTQYF. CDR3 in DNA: TGCGCCAGCAGCCAATTGGACCCGAAGACCCAGTACTTC.

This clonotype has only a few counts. CDR3 protein: CASSQEIRDSEAFF. DNA of the CDR3: TGCGCCAGCAGCCAAGAAATCCGGGACTCCGAAGCTTTCTTT. This chain links TRBV4-3 with TRBJ1-1; maybe TRBD1 (5 bases). CDR1 and CDR2 (germline): LGHNA, YSLEER. CDR3 size: 14 residues. V lost 0 bases, J lost 8 bases, and 13 bases lay in between.

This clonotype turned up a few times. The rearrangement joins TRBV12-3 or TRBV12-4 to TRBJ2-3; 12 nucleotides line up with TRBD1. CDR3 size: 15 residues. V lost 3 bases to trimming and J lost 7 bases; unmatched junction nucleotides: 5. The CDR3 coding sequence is TGTGCCAGCAGTTTTCCCGGGACAGGGGGCAATACGCAGTATTTT. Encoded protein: CASSFPGTGGNTQYF.

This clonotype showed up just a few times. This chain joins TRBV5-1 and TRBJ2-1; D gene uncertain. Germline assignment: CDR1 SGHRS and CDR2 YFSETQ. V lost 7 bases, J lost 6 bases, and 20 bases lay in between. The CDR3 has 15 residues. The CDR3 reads CASSLLVGGSNEQFF. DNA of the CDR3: TGCGCCAGCTCTCTCCTGGTGGGTGGTTCCAATGAGCAGTTCTTC. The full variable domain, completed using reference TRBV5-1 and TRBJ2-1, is KAGVTQTPRYLIKTRGQQVTLSCSPISGHRSVSWYQQTPGQGLQFLFEYFSETQRNKGNFPGRFSGRQFSNSRSEMNVSTLELGDSALYLCASSLLVGGSNEQFFGPGTRLTVL.

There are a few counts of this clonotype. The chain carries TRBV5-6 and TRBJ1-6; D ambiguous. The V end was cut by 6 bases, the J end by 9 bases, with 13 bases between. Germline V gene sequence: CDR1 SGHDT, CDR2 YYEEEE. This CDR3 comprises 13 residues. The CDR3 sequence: CASTSSHGSPLHF. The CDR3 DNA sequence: TGTGCCAGCACCTCTTCCCATGGTTCACCCCTCCACTTT. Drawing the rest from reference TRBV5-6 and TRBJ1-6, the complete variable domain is DAGVTQSPTHLIKTRGQQVTLRCSPKSGHDTVSWYQQALGQGPQFIFQYYEEEERQRGNFPDRFSGHQFPNYSSELNVNALLLGDSALYLCASTSSHGSPLHFGNGTRLTVT.

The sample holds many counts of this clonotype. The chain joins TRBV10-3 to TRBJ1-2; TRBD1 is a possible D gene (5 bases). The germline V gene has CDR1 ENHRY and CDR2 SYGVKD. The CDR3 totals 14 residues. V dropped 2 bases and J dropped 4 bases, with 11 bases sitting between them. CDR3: CAISENRDSYGYTF. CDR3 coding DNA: TGTGCCATCAGTGAGAATCGGGACTCCTATGGCTACACCTTC.

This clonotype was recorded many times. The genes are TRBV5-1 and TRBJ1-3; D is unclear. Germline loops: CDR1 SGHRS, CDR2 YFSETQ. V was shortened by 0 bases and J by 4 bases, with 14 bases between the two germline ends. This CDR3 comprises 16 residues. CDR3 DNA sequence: TGCGCCAGCAGCTTGGTTTCTGGAATAGCGGGAAACACCATATATTTT. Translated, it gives CASSLVSGIAGNTIYF.

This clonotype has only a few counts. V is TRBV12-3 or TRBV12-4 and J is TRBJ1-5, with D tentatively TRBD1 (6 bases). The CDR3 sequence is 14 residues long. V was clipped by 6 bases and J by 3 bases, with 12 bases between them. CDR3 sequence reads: CASRPGQFNQPQHF. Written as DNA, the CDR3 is TGTGCCAGCAGGCCCGGACAGTTCAATCAGCCCCAGCATTTT.

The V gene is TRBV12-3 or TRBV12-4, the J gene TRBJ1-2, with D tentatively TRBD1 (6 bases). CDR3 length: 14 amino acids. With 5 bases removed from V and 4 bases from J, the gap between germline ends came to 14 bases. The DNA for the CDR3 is TGTGCCAGCAGTCAGGGGAGACTCTCCTATGGCTACACCTTC. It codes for CASSQGRLSYGYTF.

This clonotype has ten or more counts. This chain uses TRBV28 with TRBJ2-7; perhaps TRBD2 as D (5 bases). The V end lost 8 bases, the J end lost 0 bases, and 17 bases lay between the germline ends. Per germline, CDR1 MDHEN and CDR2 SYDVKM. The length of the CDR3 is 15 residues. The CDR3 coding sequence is TGTGCCAGCGGTCCCCGCGGGTCAGGCTCCTACGAGCAGTACGTC. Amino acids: CASGPRGSGSYEQYV.

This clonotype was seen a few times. In DNA form, the CDR3 reads TGTGCCAGCAGCTCAAGACTAGCGGGGGGGCCGAGTGAGCAGTTCTTC. It yields the protein CASSSRLAGGPSEQFF. This rearrangement joins TRBV11-2 to TRBJ2-1; 14 bases line up with TRBD2. Looked up from germline, CDR1 is SGHAT and CDR2 is FQNNGV. The CDR3 has 16 residues. V gave up 4 bases and J gave up 9 bases; unmatched junction bases: 8.

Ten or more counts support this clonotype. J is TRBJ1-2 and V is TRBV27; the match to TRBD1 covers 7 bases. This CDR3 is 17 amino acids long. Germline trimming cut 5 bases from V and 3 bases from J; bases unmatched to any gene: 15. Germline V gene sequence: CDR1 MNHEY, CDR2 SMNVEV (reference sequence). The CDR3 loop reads CASSPDLLTGRDYGYTF. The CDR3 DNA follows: TGTGCCAGCAGTCCGGACCTCCTGACAGGGAGAGACTATGGCTACACCTTC.

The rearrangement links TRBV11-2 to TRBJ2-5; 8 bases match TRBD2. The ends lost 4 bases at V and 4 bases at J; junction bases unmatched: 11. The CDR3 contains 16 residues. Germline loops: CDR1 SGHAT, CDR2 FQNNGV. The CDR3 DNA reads TGTGCCAGCAGCTCCTACGGGGGGGCCGGGGGAGAGACCCAGTACTTC. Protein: CASSSYGGAGGETQYF.

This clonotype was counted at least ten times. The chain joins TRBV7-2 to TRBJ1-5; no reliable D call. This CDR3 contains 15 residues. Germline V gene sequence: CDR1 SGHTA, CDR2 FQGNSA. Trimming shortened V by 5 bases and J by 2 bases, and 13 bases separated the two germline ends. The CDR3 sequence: CASSAGLTGNQPQHF. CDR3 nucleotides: TGTGCCAGCAGCGCCGGGTTGACGGGCAATCAGCCCCAGCATTTT.

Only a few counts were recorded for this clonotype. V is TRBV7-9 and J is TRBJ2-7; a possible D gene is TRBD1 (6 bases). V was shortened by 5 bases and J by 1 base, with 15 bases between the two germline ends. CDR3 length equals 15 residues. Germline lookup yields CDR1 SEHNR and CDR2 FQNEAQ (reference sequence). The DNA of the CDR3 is TGTGCCAGCAGCCACCCCGAACAGGGATCCTACGAGCAGTACTTC. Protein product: CASSHPEQGSYEQYF.

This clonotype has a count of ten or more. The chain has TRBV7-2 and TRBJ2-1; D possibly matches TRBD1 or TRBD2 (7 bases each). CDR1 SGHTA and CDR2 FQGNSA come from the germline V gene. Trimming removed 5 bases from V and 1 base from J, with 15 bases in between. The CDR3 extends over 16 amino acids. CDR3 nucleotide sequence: TGTGCCAGCAGCCCAGGGGGGGACTCGTCCTACAATGAGCAGTTCTTC. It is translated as CASSPGGDSSYNEQFF.

CDR3 nucleotide sequence: TGTGCCAGCAGTTACGCACTTCGCACAGATACGCAGTATTTT. This gives the protein CASSYALRTDTQYF. The genes are TRBV6-5 and TRBJ2-3; D call uncertain. Trimming cost V 2 bases and J 1 base, with 7 bases left between them. The CDR3 spans 14 residues. Germline CDR1 reads MNHEY; CDR2 reads SVGAGI.

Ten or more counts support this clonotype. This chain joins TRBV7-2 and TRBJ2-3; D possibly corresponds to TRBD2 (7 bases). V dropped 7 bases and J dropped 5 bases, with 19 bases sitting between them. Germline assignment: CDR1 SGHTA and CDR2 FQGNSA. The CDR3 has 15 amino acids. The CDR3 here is CASTLGGVGIDTQYF. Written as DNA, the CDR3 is TGTGCCAGCACGCTAGGGGGGGTCGGGATAGATACGCAGTATTTT. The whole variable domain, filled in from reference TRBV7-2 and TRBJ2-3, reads GAGVSQSPSNKVTEKGKDVELRCDPISGHTALYWYRQSLGQGLEFLIYFQGNSAPDKSGLPSDRFSAERTGGSVSTLTIQRTQQEDSAVYLCASTLGGVGIDTQYFGPGTRLTVL.

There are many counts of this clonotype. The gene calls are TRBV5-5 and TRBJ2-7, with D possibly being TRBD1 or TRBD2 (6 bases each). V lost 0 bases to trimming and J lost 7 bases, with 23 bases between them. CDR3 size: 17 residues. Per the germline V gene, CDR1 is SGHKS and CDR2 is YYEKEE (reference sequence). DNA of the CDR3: TGTGCCAGCAGCTTGGGATGGGGGGACACCAAGGTTATGGAGCAGTACTTC. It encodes CASSLGWGDTKVMEQYF. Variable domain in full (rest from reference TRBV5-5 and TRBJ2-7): DAGVTQSPTHLIKTRGQQVTLRCSPISGHKSVSWYQQVLGQGPQFIFQYYEKEERGRGNFPDRFSARQFPNYSSELNVNALLLGDSALYLCASSLGWGDTKVMEQYFGPGTRLTVT.

CDR3 sequence reads: CASSQEGFGRGKLFF. In DNA, the CDR3 is TGTGCCAGCAGCCAAGAGGGGTTCGGACGGGGAAAACTGTTTTTT. The chain employs TRBV3-1 and TRBJ1-4, with D uncertain. This CDR3 has 15 amino acids. The V gene lost 0 bases and the J gene lost 10 bases, with 15 bases spanning the gap. The germline CDR1 and CDR2 sequences are LGHDT and YNNKEL (reference sequence).

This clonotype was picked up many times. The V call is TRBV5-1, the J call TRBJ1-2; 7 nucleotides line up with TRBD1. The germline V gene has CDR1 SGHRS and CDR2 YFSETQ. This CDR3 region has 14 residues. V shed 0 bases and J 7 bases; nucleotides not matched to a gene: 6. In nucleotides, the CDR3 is TGCGCCAGCAGCTTGGACAGGGGAAGTGGTGGCTACACCTTC. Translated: CASSLDRGSGGYTF.

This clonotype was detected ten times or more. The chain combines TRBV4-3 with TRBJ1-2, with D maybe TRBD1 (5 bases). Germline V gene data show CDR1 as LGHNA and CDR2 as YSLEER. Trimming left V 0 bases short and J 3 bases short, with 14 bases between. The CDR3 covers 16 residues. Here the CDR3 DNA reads TGCGCCAGCAGCCAAGATCGAACGGGACCGTACTATGGCTACACCTTC. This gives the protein CASSQDRTGPYYGYTF.

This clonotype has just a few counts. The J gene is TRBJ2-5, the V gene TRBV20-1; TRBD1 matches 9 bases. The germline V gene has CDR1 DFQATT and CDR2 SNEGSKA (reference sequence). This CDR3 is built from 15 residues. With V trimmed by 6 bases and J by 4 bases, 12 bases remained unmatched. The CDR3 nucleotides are TGCAGTGCCCGGGACAGGGAGGGTTGGCGAGAGACCCAGTACTTC. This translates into CSARDREGWRETQYF.

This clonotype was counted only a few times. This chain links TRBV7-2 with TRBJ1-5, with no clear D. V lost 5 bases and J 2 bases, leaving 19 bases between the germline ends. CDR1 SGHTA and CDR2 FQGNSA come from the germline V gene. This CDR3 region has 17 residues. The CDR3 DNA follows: TGTGCCAGCAGCCTCGTACCTGCCCCGGTCGGCAATCAGCCCCAGCATTTT. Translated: CASSLVPAPVGNQPQHF.

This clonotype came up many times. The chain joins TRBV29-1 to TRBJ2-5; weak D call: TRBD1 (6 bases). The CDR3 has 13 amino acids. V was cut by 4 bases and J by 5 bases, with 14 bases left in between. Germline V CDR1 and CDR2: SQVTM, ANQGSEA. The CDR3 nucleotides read TGCAGCGTTGGGGAGACAGGTGGGGAGACCCAGTACTTC. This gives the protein CSVGETGGETQYF.

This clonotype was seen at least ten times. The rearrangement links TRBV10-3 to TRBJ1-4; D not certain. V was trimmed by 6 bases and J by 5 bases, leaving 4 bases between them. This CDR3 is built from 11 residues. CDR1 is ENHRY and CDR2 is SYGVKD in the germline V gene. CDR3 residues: CAIRGNEKLFF. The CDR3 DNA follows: TGTGCCATCAGGGGCAATGAAAAACTGTTTTTT.